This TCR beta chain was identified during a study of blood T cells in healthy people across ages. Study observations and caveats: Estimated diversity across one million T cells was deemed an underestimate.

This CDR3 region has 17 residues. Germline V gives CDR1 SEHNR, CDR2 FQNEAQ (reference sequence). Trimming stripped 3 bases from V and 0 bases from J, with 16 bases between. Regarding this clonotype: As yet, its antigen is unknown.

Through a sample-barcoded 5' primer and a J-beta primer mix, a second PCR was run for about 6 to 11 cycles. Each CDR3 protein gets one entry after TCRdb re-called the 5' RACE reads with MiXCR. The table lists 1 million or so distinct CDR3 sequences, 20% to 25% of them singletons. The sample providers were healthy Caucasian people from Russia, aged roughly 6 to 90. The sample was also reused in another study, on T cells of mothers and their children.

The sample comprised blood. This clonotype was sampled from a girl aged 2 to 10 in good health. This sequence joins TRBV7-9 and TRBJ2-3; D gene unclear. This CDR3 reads CASSFPWPGSSTDTQYF. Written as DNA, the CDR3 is TGTGCCAGCAGCTTTCCCTGGCCAGGCTCTAGCACAGATACGCAGTATTTT.